A single TCR beta chain is shown here with its context. The data were obtained in a study of Ad26.COV2.S vaccination and SARS-CoV-2 variants. Treatment: around 19 received Ad26.COV2.S at low or high dose, single or two shots; five or six received placebo; per-sample allocation not given. The samples were gathered on day 63 after the first injection of vaccine or placebo. Spike of the Wuhan-strain SARS-CoV-2 was expressed by an Ad26 vector, which formed the vaccine. There are 15 residues in the CDR3. Trimming removed 0 bases from V and 3 bases from J; junction bases left unmatched: 3. The germline gives CDR1 SGHNT, CDR2 YYREEE (reference sequence). Libraries were prepared by immunoSEQ multiplex PCR; TCRdb keeps only in-frame clonotypes and omits some of them. The sample lists hundreds of thousands of clones, 88% occurring once.

The sample was peripheral blood, taken in a trial of Ad26.COV2.S vaccine versus placebo. The TCR originated in a person aged 18-60 years who received the Ad26.COV2.S COVID-19 vaccine or a placebo. The genes are TRBV5-4 and TRBJ2-3; the match to TRBD1 covers 8 bases. This CDR3 is CASSLGGQGTDTQYF. DNA for the CDR3: TGTGCCAGCAGCTTGGGAGGACAGGGAACAGATACGCAGTATTTT.